This T cell receptor (beta chain) was documented in a study of metastatic and nonmetastatic thyroid tumors. Across the study: Repertoires of blood and of tissue (tumor or nodule) from malignant and benign thyroid patients were compared.

TCRdb re-called the PCR reads through MiXCR. The sample holds approximately 65,000 clones; 4% to 5% are singletons and the top ten take around 22%. All patients were untreated before thyroid surgery. This clone was observed many times. The germline V gene has CDR1 MNHNS and CDR2 SASEGT. The CDR3 is 15 residues long. V dropped 5 bases and J dropped 6; count of bases not matched to a gene: 12. Sequenced: blood. The sequence derives from a female donor with papillary thyroid cancer or a benign thyroid nodule (not recorded which). Some clones in this sample may be carry-over from other donors' samples. This chain uses TRBV6-1 with TRBJ1-1; 7 bases match TRBD1. The CDR3 loop reads CASSKPTGLGAEAFF. In DNA, the CDR3 is TGTGCCAGCAGTAAGCCGACAGGGCTCGGCGCTGAAGCTTTCTTT.